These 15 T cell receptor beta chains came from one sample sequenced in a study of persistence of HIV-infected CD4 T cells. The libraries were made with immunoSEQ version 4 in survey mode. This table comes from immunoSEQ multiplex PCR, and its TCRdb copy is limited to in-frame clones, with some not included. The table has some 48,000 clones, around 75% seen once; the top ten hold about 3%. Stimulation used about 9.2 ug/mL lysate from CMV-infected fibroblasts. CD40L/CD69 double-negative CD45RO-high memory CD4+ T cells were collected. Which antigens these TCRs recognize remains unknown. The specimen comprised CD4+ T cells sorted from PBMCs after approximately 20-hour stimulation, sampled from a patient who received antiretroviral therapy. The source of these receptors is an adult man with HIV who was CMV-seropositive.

The DNA of the CDR3 is TGCGCCAGCAGACCTGGACTTTATCCCACAGATACGCAGTATTTT. Translated, it gives CASRPGLYPTDTQYF. The chain employs TRBV10-2 and TRBJ2-3, with a possible D match to TRBD2 (5 bases). V dropped 6 bases and J dropped 2 bases, with 15 bases sitting between them. This CDR3 is built from 15 residues. CDR1 WSHSY and CDR2 SAAADI come from the germline V gene.

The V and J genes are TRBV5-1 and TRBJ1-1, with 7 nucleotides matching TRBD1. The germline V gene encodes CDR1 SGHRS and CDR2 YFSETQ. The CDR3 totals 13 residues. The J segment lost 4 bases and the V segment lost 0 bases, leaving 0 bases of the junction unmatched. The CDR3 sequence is CASSLDRGTEAFF. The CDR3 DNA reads TGCGCCAGCAGCTTGGACAGGGGCACTGAAGCTTTCTTT. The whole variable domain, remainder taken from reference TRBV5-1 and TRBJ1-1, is KAGVTQTPRYLIKTRGQQVTLSCSPISGHRSVSWYQQTPGQGLQFLFEYFSETQRNKGNFPGRFSGRQFSNSRSEMNVSTLELGDSALYLCASSLDRGTEAFFGQGTRLTVV.

The CDR3 here is CASSFPTANSGNTIYF. DNA for the CDR3: TGTGCCAGCAGCTTTCCGACCGCGAACTCTGGAAACACCATATATTTT. V and J are TRBV5-6 and TRBJ1-3; D remains unclear. The CDR3 extends over 16 amino acids. V was pared by 2 bases and J by 0 bases, with 12 bases between. Germline CDR1 SGHDT, CDR2 YYEEEE.

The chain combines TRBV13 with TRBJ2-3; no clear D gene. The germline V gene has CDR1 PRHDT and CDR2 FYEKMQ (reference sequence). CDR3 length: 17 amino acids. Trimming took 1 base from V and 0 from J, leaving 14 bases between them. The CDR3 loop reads CASSLAPSSFSTDTQYF. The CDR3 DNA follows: TGTGCCAGCAGCTTAGCCCCAAGCAGCTTTAGCACAGATACGCAGTATTTT.

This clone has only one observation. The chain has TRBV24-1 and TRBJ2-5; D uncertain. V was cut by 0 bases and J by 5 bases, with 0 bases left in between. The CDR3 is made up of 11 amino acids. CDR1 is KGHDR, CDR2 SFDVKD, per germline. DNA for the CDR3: TGTGCCACCAGTGATTTGGAGACCCAGTACTTC. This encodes CATSDLETQYF.

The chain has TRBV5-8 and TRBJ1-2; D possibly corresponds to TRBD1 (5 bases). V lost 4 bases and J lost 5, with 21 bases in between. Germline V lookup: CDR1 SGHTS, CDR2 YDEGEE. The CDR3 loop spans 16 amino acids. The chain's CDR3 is CASSPGGMGFGYGYTF. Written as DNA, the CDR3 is TGTGCCAGCAGCCCGGGGGGAATGGGCTTTGGTTATGGCTACACCTTC. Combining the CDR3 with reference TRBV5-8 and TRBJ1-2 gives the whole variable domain EAGVTQSPTHLIKTRGQQATLRCSPISGHTSVYWYQQALGLGLQFLLWYDEGEERNRGNFPPRFSGRQFPNYSSELNVNALELEDSALYLCASSPGGMGFGYGYTFGSGTRLTVV.

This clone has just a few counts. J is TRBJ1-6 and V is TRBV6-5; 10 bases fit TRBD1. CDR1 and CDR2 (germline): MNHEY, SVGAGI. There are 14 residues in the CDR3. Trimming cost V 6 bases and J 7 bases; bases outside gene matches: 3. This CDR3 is CASSSGQGNSPLHF. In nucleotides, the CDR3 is TGTGCCAGCAGCTCGGGACAGGGGAATTCACCCCTCCACTTT.

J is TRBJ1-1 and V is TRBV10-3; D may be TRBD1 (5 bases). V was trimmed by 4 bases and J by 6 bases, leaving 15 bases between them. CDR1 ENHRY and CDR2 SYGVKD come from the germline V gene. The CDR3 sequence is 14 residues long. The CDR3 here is CAISGSGDGSEAFF. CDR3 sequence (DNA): TGTGCCATCAGTGGATCGGGGGATGGTTCTGAAGCTTTCTTT.

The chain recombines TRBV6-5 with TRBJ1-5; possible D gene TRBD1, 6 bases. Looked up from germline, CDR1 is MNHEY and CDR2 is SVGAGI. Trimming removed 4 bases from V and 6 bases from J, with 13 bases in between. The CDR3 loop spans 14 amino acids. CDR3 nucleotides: TGTGCCAGCAGTTTACAGGGTTTCGGTCAGCCCCAGCATTTT. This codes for CASSLQGFGQPQHF.

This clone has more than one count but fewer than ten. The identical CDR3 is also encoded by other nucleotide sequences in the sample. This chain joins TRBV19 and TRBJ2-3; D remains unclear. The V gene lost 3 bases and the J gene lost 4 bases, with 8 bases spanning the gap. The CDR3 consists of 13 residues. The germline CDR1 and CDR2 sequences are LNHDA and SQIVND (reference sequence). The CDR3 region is CASSIERADTQYF. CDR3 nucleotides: TGTGCCAGTAGTATTGAAAGGGCAGATACGCAGTATTTT.

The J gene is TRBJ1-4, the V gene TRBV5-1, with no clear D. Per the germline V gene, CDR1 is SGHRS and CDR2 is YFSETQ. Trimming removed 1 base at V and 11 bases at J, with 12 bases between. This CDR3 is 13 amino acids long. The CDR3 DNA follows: TGCGCCAGCAGCTTGCGCCGGGAAGGGAAACTGTTTTTT. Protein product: CASSLRREGKLFF.

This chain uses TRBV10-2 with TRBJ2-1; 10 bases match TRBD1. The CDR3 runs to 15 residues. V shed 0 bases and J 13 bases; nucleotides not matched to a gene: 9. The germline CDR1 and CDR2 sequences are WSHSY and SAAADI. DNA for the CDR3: TGCGCCAGCAGTGAGTCCCGGGACAGGGGCAGAACACAGTTCTTC. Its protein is CASSESRDRGRTQFF.

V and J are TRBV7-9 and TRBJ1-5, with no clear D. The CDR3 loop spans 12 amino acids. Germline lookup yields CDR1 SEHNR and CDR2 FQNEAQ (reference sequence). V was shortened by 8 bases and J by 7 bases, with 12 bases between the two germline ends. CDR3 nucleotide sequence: TGTGCCAGCGCAGGAAGTGGACAGCCCCAGCATTTT. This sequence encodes CASAGSGQPQHF.

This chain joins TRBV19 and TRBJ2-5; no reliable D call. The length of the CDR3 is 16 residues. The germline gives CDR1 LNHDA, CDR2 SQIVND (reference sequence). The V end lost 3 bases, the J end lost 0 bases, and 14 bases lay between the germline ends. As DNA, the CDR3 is TGTGCCAGTAGTATTGGCAGGCAACCCAACCAAGAGACCCAGTACTTC. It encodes CASSIGRQPNQETQYF.

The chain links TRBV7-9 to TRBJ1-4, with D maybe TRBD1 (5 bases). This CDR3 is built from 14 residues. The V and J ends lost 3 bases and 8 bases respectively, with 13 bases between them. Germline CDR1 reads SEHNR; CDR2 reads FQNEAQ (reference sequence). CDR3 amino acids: CASSLGTAQEKLFF. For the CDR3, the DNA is TGTGCCAGCAGCTTGGGGACCGCCCAAGAAAAACTGTTTTTT. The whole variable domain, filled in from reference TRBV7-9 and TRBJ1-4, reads DTGVSQNPRHKITKRGQNVTFRCDPISEHNRLYWYRQTLGQGPEFLTYFQNEAQLEKSRLLSDRFSAERPKGSFSTLEIQRTEQGDSAMYLCASSLGTAQEKLFFGSGTQLSVL.